Below, one T cell receptor beta chain is given with its context. The junction had 10 bases not matched to a gene; V was cut back by 8 bases and J by 6 bases. CDR3 length: 15 amino acids. Germline V CDR1 and CDR2: MNHEY, SMNVEV (reference sequence). Seattle participants joined during active infection and were tracked over time. This sample stems from a study of blood T cell repertoires in COVID-19. Overall study context: T cells, B-cell-depleted T cells, or PBMCs provided the cDNA or gDNA that served as material.

Authors' processing steps: Using reference gene primer amplification, nucleated cell counts were estimated. Profiling relied on immunoSEQ multiplex PCR, and the TCRdb table lists in-frame clones only, not all of them. D and trimming were read from the DNA, whereas the V and J calls and clone size are those reported in that table. Here the sample spans 150,000 to 200,000 clones, approximately 81% being singletons. This chain connects TRBV27 to TRBJ2-1, with 10 bases matching TRBD2. The specimen was peripheral blood. The receptor's source is a woman aged 45-65 years with COVID-19, enrolled during active disease. As DNA, the CDR3 is TGTGCCAGCCGGACGGGACTAGCGTTCTTCAATGAGCAGTTCTTC. It translates to CASRTGLAFFNEQFF.